The TCR beta chain under discussion was sequenced for a study of cytomegalovirus exposure and HLA in healthy donors. PCR involved 60 Vbeta and 13 Jbeta primers. Profiled with immunoSEQ multiplex PCR; TCRdb holds only in-frame clones, not every one. The sample lists tens of thousands of clones; roughly four fifths were seen once. This TCR was sampled from a young man in good health and CMV-seronegative. Sequencing was done on a sample of PBMCs.

CDR3 region: CASSMTGGPYEQYF. The CDR3 DNA reads TGTGCCAGTAGTATGACAGGGGGCCCCTACGAGCAGTACTTC. The chain joins TRBV19 to TRBJ2-7; TRBD1 aligns across 10 bases. The CDR3 is 14 amino acids. With V trimmed by 3 bases and J by 2 bases, 1 base remained unmatched. Germline assignment: CDR1 LNHDA and CDR2 SQIVND (reference sequence). The entire variable domain, with the rest obtained from reference TRBV19 and TRBJ2-7, is as follows: DGGITQSPKYLFRKEGQNVTLSCEQNLNHDAMYWYRQDPGQGLRLIYYSQIVNDFQKGDIAEGYSVSREKKESFPLTVTSAQKNPTAFYLCASSMTGGPYEQYFGPGTRLTVT.